The 3 T cell receptor beta chains given below trace back to one sample, sequenced in a study of T cell repertoires in cytomegalovirus infection. TCRdb reprocessed the reads with MiXCR, giving one entry per CDR3 protein. The data contain hundreds of thousands of distinct CDR3 sequences, 35% to 40% of them singletons. What was sequenced was PBMCs. These receptors were taken from a human donor in good health (CMV status not recorded). Some clones in this sample may be carry-over from other donors' samples.

The chain is built from TRBV19 and TRBJ2-5; 10 bases fit TRBD2. V shed 5 bases and J 9 bases; nucleotides not matched to a gene: 15. CDR1 and CDR2 (germline): LNHDA, SQIVND (reference sequence). The CDR3 has 16 amino acids. The CDR3 nucleotides read TGTGCCAGTAGTCCGGGGGTAGCTAGCGGGGGCGAGTCCCAGTACTTC. Translated, it gives CASSPGVASGGESQYF. Full variable domain (remainder filled in from reference TRBV19 and TRBJ2-5): DGGITQSPKYLFRKEGQNVTLSCEQNLNHDAMYWYRQDPGQGLRLIYYSQIVNDFQKGDIAEGYSVSREKKESFPLTVTSAQKNPTAFYLCASSPGVASGGESQYFGPGTRLLVL.

This chain connects TRBV7-9 to TRBJ1-2, with D unresolved. Per the germline V gene, CDR1 is SEHNR and CDR2 is FQNEAQ (reference sequence). V was shortened by 5 bases and J by 8 bases, with 12 bases between the two germline ends. This CDR3 contains 12 residues. CDR3 region: CASSPDQRGYTF. Written as DNA, the CDR3 is TGTGCCAGCAGCCCGGACCAGAGGGGCTACACCTTC.

There are many counts of this clonotype. The chain employs TRBV7-8 and TRBJ2-5; D gene unclear. The V end was cut by 3 bases, the J end by 5 bases, with 13 bases between. The germline CDR1 and CDR2 sequences are SGHVS and FQNEAQ. This CDR3 comprises 14 residues. CDR3 nucleotides: TGTGCCAGCAGCTTTAATCCCCGAAAGGAGACCCAGTACTTC. Translated, it gives CASSFNPRKETQYF.